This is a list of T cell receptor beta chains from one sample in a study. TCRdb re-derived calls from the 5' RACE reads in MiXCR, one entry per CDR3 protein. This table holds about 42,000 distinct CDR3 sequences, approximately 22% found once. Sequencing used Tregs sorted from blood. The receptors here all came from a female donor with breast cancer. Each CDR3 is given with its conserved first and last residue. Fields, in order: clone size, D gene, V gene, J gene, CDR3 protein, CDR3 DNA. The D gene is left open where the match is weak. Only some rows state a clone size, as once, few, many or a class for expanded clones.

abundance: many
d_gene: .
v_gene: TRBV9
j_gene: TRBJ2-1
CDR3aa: CASGSGLEQFF
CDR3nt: TGTGCCAGCGGCAGCGGGCTTGAGCAGTTCTTC

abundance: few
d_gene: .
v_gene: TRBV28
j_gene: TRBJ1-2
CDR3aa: CASSPPMRRFVGYGYTF
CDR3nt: TGTGCCAGCAGCCCCCCCATGCGACGGTTCGTGGGATATGGCTACACCTTC

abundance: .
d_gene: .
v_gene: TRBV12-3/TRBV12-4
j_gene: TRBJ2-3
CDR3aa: CASSLRRGDTQYF
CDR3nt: TGTGCCAGCAGTTTGCGGCGGGGTGATACGCAGTATTTT

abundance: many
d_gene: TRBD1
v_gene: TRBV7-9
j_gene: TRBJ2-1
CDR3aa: CASSSLRDRNNEQFF
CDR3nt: TGTGCCAGCAGCTCACTCCGGGACAGAAACAATGAGCAGTTCTTC

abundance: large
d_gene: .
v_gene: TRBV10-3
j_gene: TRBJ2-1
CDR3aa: CATQGWDEQFF
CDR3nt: TGTGCCACCCAAGGGTGGGATGAGCAGTTCTTC

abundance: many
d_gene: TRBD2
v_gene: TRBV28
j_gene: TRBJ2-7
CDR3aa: CASSYGGGTYEQYF
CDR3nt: TGTGCCAGCAGTTACGGGGGGGGAACCTACGAGCAGTACTTC

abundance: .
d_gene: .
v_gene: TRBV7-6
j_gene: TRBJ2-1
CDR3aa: CASSLRSEGEQFF
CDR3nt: TGTGCCAGCAGCTTACGTTCAGAGGGTGAGCAGTTCTTC

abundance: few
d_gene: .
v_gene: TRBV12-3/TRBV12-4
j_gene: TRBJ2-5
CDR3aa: CASSSGVGRYQETQYF
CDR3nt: TGTGCCAGCAGCTCCGGGGTGGGACGGTACCAAGAGACCCAGTACTTC

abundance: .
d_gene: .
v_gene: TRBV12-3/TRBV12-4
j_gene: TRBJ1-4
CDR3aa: CASSLAGRGAKHEKLFF
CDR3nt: TGTGCCAGCAGTTTAGCGGGGAGGGGAGCAAAACATGAAAAACTGTTTTTT

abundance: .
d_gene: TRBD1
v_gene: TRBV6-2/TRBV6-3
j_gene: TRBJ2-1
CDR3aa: CASSPTPDRRNEQFF
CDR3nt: TGTGCCAGCAGCCCCACCCCGGACAGGAGGAATGAGCAGTTCTTC

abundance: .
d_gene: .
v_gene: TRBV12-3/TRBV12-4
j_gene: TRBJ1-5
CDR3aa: CASSLGGAVDQPQHF
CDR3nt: TGTGCCAGCAGTTTGGGAGGCGCGGTCGATCAGCCCCAGCATTTT

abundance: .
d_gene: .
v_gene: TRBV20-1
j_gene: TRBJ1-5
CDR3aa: CSARDRTRGSQPQHF
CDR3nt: TGCAGTGCTAGAGATAGGACACGGGGCTCTCAGCCCCAGCATTTT

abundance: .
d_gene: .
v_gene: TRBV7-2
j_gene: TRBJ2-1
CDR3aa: CASSLVEGSSYNEQFF
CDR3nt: TGTGCCAGCAGCTTAGTGGAGGGAAGCTCCTACAATGAACAGTTCTTC

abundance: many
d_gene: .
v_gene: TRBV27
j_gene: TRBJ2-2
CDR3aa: CASSLRSPRNTGELFF
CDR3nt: TGTGCCAGCAGTTTACGGTCCCCGCGAAACACCGGGGAGCTGTTTTTT

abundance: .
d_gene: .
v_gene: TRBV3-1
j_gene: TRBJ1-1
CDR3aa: CASSQVMGKWDVNTEAFF
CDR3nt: TGTGCCAGCAGCCAAGTAATGGGAAAGTGGGATGTGAACACTGAAGCTTTCTTT

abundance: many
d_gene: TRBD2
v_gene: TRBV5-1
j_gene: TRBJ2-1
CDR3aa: CASSLVSSGTSSYNEQFF
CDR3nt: TGCGCCAGCAGCTTGGTGTCTAGCGGTACGAGCTCCTACAATGAGCAGTTCTTC

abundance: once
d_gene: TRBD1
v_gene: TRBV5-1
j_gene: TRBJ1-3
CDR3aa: CASSREFTGAGNTIEF
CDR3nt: TGCGCCAGCAGCCGGGAATTTACAGGGGCTGGAAACACCATAGAGTTT

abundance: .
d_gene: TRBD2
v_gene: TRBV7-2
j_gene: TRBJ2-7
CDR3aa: CASSFFPSGTSYEQYF
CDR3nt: TGTGCCAGCAGCTTTTTCCCTAGCGGGACCTCCTACGAGCAGTACTTC

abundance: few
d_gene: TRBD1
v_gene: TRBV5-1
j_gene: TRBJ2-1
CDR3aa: CASSFLGGFGDRRFF
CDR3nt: TGCGCCAGCAGCTTTTTAGGGGGTTTCGGGGACAGGCGGTTCTTC

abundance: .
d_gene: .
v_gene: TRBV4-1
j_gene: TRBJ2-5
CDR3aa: CASKSSKETQYF
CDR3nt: TGCGCCAGCAAGAGCAGTAAAGAGACCCAGTACTTC

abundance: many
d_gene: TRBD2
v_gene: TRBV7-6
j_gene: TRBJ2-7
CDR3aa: CASSSVTSGYEQYF
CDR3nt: TGTGCCAGCAGCTCCGTTACTAGCGGCTACGAGCAGTACTTC

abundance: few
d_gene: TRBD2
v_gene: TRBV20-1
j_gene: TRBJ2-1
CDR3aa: CSARVGGGARDEQFF
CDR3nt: TGCAGTGCTAGAGTCGGGGGGGGGGCCAGGGATGAGCAGTTCTTC

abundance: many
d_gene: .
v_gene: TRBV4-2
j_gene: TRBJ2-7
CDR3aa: CASSQDSATPTYEQYF
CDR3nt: TGTGCCAGCAGCCAAGATAGCGCCACCCCCACCTACGAGCAGTACTTC

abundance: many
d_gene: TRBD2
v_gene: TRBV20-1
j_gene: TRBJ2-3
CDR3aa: CSARDSGRAGGTDTQYF
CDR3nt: TGCAGTGCTAGGGACAGCGGGAGGGCCGGTGGCACAGATACGCAGTATTTT

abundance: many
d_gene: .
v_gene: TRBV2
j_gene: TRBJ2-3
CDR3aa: CASSARNTDTQYF
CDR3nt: TGTGCCAGCAGCGCGAGGAACACAGATACGCAGTATTTT

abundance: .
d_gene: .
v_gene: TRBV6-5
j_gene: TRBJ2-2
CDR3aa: CASSYAQGNTGELFF
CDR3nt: TGTGCCAGCAGTTACGCACAGGGGAACACCGGGGAGCTGTTTTTT

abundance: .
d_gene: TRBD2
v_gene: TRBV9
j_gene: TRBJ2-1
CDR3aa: CASSLAGASYNEQFF
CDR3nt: TGTGCCAGCAGCTTAGCGGGAGCGTCCTACAATGAGCAGTTCTTC

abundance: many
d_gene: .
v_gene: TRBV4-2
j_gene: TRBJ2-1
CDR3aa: CASSTRDYNEQFF
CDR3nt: TGTGCCAGCAGCACCCGGGATTACAATGAGCAGTTCTTC

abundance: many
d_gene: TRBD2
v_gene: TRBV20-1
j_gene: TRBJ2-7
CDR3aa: CSERRGGEVEQYF
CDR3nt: TGCAGCGAGAGACGGGGGGGAGAGGTCGAGCAGTACTTC

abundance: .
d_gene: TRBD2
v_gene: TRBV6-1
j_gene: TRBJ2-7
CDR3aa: CASSRGTSGISYEQYF
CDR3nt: TGTGCCAGCAGCCGGGGGACTAGCGGGATCTCCTACGAGCAGTACTTC

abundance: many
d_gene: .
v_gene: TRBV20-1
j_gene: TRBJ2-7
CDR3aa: CSANRDAYEQYF
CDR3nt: TGCAGTGCTAACCGGGACGCCTACGAGCAGTACTTC